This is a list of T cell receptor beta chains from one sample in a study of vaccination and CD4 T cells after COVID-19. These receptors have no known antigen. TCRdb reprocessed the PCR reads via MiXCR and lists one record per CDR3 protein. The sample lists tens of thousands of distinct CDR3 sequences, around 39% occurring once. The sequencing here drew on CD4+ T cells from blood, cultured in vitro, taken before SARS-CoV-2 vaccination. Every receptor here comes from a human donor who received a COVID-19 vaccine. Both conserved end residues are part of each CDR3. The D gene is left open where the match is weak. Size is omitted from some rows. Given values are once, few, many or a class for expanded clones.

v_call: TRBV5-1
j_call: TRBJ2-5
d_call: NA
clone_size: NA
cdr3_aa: CASSTQGETQYF
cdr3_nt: TGCGCCAGCAGCACCCAGGGTGAGACCCAGTACTTC

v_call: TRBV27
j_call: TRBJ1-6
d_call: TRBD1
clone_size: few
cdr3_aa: CASTPSTGVDNSPLHF
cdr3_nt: TGTGCCAGCACCCCCTCGACAGGGGTGGATAATTCACCCCTCCACTTT

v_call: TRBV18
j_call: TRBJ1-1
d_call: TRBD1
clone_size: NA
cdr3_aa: CASSPQRQGGTEAFF
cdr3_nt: TGTGCCAGCTCACCTCAAAGACAGGGAGGCACTGAAGCTTTCTTT

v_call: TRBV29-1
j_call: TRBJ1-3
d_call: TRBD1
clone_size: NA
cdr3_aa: CSALADRGGGNTIYF
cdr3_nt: TGCAGCGCCCTGGCCGACAGGGGAGGTGGAAACACCATATATTTT

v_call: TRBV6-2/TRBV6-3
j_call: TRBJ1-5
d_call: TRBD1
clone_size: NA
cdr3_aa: CASSYSDRGSNQPQHF
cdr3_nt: TGTGCCAGCAGTTACTCAGACAGGGGGAGCAATCAGCCCCAGCATTTT

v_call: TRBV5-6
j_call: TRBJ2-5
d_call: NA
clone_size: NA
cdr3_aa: CASSSLVETPSYGTQYF
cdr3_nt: TGTGCCAGCAGCTCGCTCGTGGAAACCCCCTCTTATGGGACCCAGTACTTC

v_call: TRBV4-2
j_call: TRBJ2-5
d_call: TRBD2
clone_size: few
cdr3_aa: CASSQVGSGGGETQYF
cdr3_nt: TGTGCCAGCAGCCAAGTCGGTAGCGGGGGGGGAGAGACCCAGTACTTC

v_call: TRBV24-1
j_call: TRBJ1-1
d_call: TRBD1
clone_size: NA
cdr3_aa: CATQGDTEAFF
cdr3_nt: TGTGCCACCCAGGGGGACACTGAAGCTTTCTTT

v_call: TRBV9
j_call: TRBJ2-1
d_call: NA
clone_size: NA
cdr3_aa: CASSVGLGSYNEQFF
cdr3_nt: TGTGCCAGCAGCGTAGGGCTGGGCTCCTACAATGAGCAGTTCTTC

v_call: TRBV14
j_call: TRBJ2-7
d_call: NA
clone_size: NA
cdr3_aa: CASSQGSVDEQYF
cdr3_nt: TGTGCCAGCAGCCAGGGGTCGGTCGACGAGCAGTACTTC

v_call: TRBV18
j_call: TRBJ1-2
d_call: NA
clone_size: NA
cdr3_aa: CASSLPDRYYGYTF
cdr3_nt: TGTGCCAGCTCCCTTCCGGACAGATACTATGGCTACACCTTC

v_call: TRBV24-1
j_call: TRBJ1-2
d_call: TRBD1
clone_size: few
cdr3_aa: CATSDRTGDGGYTF
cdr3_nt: TGTGCCACCAGTGATCGGACAGGGGACGGTGGCTACACCTTC

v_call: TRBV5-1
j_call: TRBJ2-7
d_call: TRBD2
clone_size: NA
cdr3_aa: CASSFSSGGGYEQYF
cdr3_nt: TGCGCCAGCAGCTTTTCCAGCGGGGGGGGATACGAGCAGTACTTC

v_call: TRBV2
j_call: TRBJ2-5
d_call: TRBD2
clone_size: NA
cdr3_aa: CASAGEIQETQYF
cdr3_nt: TGTGCCAGCGCGGGGGAAATTCAAGAGACCCAGTACTTC

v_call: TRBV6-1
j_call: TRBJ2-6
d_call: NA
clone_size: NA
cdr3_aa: CASSNGRTGANVLTF
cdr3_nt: TGTGCCAGCAGTAACGGTCGAACTGGGGCCAACGTCCTGACTTTC